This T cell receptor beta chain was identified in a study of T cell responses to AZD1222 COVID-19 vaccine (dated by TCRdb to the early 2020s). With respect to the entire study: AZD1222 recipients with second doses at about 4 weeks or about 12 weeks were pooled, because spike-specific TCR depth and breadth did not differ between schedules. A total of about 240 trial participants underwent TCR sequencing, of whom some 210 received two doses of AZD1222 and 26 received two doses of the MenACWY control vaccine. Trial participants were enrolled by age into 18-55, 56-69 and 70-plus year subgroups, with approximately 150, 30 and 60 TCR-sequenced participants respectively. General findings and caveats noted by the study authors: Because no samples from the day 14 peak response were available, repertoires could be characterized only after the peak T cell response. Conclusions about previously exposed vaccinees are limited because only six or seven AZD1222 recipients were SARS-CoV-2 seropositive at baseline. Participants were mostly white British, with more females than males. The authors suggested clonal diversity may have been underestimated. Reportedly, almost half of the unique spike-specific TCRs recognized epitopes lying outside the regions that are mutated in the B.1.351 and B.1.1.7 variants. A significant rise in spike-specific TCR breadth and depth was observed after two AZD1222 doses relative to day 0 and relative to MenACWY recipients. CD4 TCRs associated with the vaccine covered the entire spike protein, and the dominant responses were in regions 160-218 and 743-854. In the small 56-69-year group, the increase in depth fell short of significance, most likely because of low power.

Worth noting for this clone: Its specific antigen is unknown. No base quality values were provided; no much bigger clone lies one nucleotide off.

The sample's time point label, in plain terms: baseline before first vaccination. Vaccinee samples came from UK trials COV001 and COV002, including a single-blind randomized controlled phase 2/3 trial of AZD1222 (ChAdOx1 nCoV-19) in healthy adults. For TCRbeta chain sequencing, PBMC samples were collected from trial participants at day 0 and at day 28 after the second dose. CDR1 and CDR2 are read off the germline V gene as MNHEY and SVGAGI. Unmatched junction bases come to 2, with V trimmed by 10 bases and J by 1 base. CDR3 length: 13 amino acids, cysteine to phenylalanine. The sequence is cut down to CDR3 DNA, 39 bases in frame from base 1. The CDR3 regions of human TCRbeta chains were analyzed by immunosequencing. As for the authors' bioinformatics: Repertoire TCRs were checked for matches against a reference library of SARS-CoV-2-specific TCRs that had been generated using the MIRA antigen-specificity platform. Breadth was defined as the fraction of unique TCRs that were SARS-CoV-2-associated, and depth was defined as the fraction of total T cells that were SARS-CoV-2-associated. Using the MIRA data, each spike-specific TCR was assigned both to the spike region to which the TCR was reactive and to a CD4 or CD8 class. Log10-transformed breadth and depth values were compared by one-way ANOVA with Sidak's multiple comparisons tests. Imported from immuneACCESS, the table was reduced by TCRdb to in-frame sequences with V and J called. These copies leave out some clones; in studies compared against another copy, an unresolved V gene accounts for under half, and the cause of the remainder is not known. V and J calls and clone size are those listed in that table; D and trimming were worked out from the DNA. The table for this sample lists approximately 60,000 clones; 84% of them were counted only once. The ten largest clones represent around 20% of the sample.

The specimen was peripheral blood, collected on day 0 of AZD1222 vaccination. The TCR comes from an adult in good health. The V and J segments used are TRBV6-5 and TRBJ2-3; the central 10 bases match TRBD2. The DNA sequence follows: TGTGCCACCGGACTAGCGGGCACAGATACGCAGTATTTT. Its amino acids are CATGLAGTDTQYF.